The 17 T cell receptor beta chains below were found in one sample sequenced in a study of blood T cell repertoires in COVID-19. TCRdb keeps only in-frame clones here, not all; method: immunoSEQ multiplex PCR. The repertoire includes some 38,000 clones, less than 90% of them detected once, and more than 15% sits in the top ten. The material sequenced was peripheral blood. These receptor sequences come from an older man with acute or convalescent COVID-19.

This chain uses TRBV28 with TRBJ2-1; no reliable D call. The germline V gene has CDR1 MDHEN and CDR2 SYDVKM. The CDR3 has 16 amino acids. Trimming shortened V by 4 bases and J by 0 bases, and 13 bases separated the two germline ends. The CDR3 sequence is CASSSFTPGSYNEQFF. For the CDR3, the DNA is TGTGCCAGCAGTTCTTTTACCCCGGGCTCCTACAATGAGCAGTTCTTC.

The chain is built from TRBV28 and TRBJ1-2; TRBD1 matches at 10 bases. The CDR3 runs to 14 residues. Germline CDR1 reads MDHEN; CDR2 reads SYDVKM. Trimming at V came to 5 bases and at J to 8 bases, leaving 8 bases not matched to a gene. The CDR3 sequence: CASSGRTGGHGYTF. For the CDR3, the DNA is TGTGCCAGCAGTGGCCGGACAGGGGGGCACGGCTACACCTTC.

The chain combines TRBV29-1 with TRBJ1-5, with TRBD1 identical over 7 bases. Germline CDR1 SQVTM, CDR2 ANQGSEA. V lost 4 bases, J lost 5 bases, and 5 bases stayed unmatched. The CDR3 has 13 amino acids. As DNA, the CDR3 is TGCAGCGTTGGCCAGGGGGGCGATCAGCCCCAGCATTTT. Translation gives CSVGQGGDQPQHF.

The chain is built from TRBV3-1 (or the pseudogene TRBV3-2) and TRBJ1-2; 8 nucleotides align to TRBD1. The CDR3 contains 14 residues. CDR1 and CDR2 (germline): LGHDT, YNNKEL (reference sequence). V was pared by 0 bases and J by 7 bases, with 4 bases of the junction left unmatched. The DNA of the CDR3 is TGTGCCAGCAGCCAAGAGGACAGGGAGTCTGGCTACACCTTC. Amino acid sequence: CASSQEDRESGYTF.

This chain uses TRBV7-9 with TRBJ2-5; no reliable D call. Trimming pared 0 bases from V and 5 bases from J, leaving 10 bases between. The CDR3 extends over 14 amino acids. From germline, CDR1 is SEHNR and CDR2 FQNEAQ (reference sequence). CDR3 region: CASSLAARLETQYF. DNA for the CDR3: TGTGCCAGCAGCTTAGCAGCCCGGTTGGAGACCCAGTACTTC. Full variable domain (rest looked up from reference TRBV7-9 and TRBJ2-5): DTGVSQNPRHKITKRGQNVTFRCDPISEHNRLYWYRQTLGQGPEFLTYFQNEAQLEKSRLLSDRFSAERPKGSFSTLEIQRTEQGDSAMYLCASSLAARLETQYFGPGTRLLVL.

The rearrangement joins TRBV29-1 to TRBJ1-4, with no clear D. Trimming stripped 1 base from V and 3 bases from J, with 6 bases between. Germline V gives CDR1 SQVTM, CDR2 ANQGSEA. The CDR3 extends over 13 amino acids. This CDR3 is CSVEVRSNEKLFF. CDR3 nucleotides: TGCAGCGTTGAAGTCCGGTCTAATGAAAAACTGTTTTTT.

The gene calls are TRBV5-4 and TRBJ1-1, with D possibly being TRBD1 (5 bases). V was pared by 2 bases and J by 3 bases, with 14 bases between. This CDR3 comprises 15 residues. Germline V CDR1 and CDR2: SGHNT, YYREEE (reference sequence). CDR3 in DNA: TGTGCCAGCAGCTTCCGGGGGTATGGGGACACTGAAGCTTTCTTT. The encoded protein is CASSFRGYGDTEAFF.

The chain carries TRBV24-1 and TRBJ2-1; possible D gene TRBD1, 7 bases. Germline CDR1 reads KGHDR; CDR2 reads SFDVKD. The V end was cut by 9 bases, the J end by 6 bases, with 11 bases between. The CDR3 is made up of 12 amino acids. In DNA form, the CDR3 reads TGTGCCACCCAGGGGGGTCTCAATGAGCAGTTCTTC. This gives the protein CATQGGLNEQFF.

The chain couples TRBV6-2 or TRBV6-3 to TRBJ2-3, with D perhaps TRBD2 (5 bases). Trimming stripped 4 bases from V and 2 bases from J, with 13 bases between. CDR3 length: 15 residues. The germline gives CDR1 MNHEY, CDR2 SVGEGT. The CDR3 nucleotides are TGTGCCAGCAGTTCCCCCGGACTTAACACAGATACGCAGTATTTT. It yields the protein CASSSPGLNTDTQYF.

The chain has TRBV18 and TRBJ1-5, with D possibly TRBD1 on 6 matching bases. Germline V gives CDR1 KGHSH, CDR2 LQKENI. Trimming cost V 0 bases and J 6 bases, with 15 bases left between them. CDR3 length: 16 amino acids. The CDR3 spells CASSPPGAQGGQPQHF. The CDR3 DNA follows: TGTGCCAGCTCACCACCGGGAGCACAGGGCGGTCAGCCCCAGCATTTT.

The chain carries TRBV7-8 and TRBJ1-3; perhaps TRBD1 as D (5 bases). The V end lost 0 bases, the J end lost 2 bases, and 8 bases lay between the germline ends. Germline lookup yields CDR1 SGHVS and CDR2 FQNEAQ. This CDR3 is 15 amino acids long. CDR3 in amino acids: CASSLASRAGNTIYF. The CDR3, as DNA: TGTGCCAGCAGCTTAGCGAGCAGGGCTGGAAACACCATATATTTT.

The CDR3: CSVVQSNYGYTF. DNA of the CDR3: TGCAGCGTTGTACAGTCTAACTATGGCTACACCTTC. The V and J genes are TRBV29-1 and TRBJ1-2; D is undetermined. Trimming removed 4 bases at V and 0 bases at J, with 6 bases between. CDR1 SQVTM and CDR2 ANQGSEA come from the germline V gene. The CDR3 consists of 12 residues.

The V gene is TRBV12-5, the J gene TRBJ2-3; 11 bases fit TRBD1. Germline CDR1 and CDR2: LGHNT and FRNRAP. CDR3 size: 16 residues. With 6 bases clipped from V and 5 bases from J, the junction kept 10 bases outside the gene matches. The CDR3 reads CASGTGQGAPEDTQYF. CDR3 bases: TGTGCTAGTGGAACCGGACAGGGGGCGCCCGAAGATACGCAGTATTTT.

This clone was seen a handful of times. This chain uses TRBV19 with TRBJ2-3; unclear D gene. CDR3 length: 14 amino acids. CDR1 is LNHDA and CDR2 is SQIVND in the germline V gene (reference sequence). Trimming removed 4 bases from V and 6 bases from J, with 14 bases in between. CDR3 in DNA: TGTGCCAGTAGTACCGAAAACTTGGTGGATACGCAGTATTTT. This translates into CASSTENLVDTQYF.

The chain couples TRBV12-3 or TRBV12-4 to TRBJ2-3, with D unresolved. Between the trimmed V and J ends, which lost 10 bases and 3 bases, there was a span of 14 bases. The length of the CDR3 is 13 residues. The CDR3, as DNA: TGTGCCACCCGTACAATGTCAACAGATACGCAGTATTTT. The encoded protein is CATRTMSTDTQYF.

The V gene is TRBV7-9, the J gene TRBJ2-4, with D possibly being TRBD1 (6 bases). The CDR3 covers 14 residues. V was pared by 0 bases and J by 3 bases, with 6 bases between. CDR1 and CDR2 (germline): SEHNR, FQNEAQ (reference sequence). The CDR3 loop reads CASSLAGGKNIQYF. CDR3 DNA sequence: TGTGCCAGCAGCTTAGCAGGGGGCAAAAACATTCAGTACTTC. Supplemented by reference TRBV7-9 and TRBJ2-4, the full variable domain reads DTGVSQNPRHKITKRGQNVTFRCDPISEHNRLYWYRQTLGQGPEFLTYFQNEAQLEKSRLLSDRFSAERPKGSFSTLEIQRTEQGDSAMYLCASSLAGGKNIQYFGAGTRLSVL.

This rearrangement joins TRBV18 to TRBJ1-3, with unresolved D. The CDR3 has 14 residues. Deletions cut 6 bases from V and 0 bases from J, with 9 bases between. In germline, CDR1 is KGHSH, CDR2 LQKENI. The CDR3 nucleotides are TGTGCCAGCTCGGTACAGAGCTCTGGAAACACCATATATTTT. Residues: CASSVQSSGNTIYF.